This T cell receptor beta chain appears in the sequencing data of a study of CD8 T cells in Susac syndrome. Study details: The Susac syndrome patients that were sequenced included 5 or 6 with active disease and under ten in remission.

RNA totalling about 0.45 to 1 ug underwent reverse transcription with random hexamers. TCRdb passed the immunoSEQ multiplex PCR reads through MiXCR, listing each CDR3 protein once. The top ten hold more than 0.075% of the sample, which has 140,000 or so distinct CDR3 sequences, 95% seen once. The CDR3 covers 17 residues. Germline loops: CDR1 SGHAT, CDR2 FQNNGV. Trimming removed 5 bases from V and 5 bases from J, with 21 bases in between. Peripheral blood CD8+ and CD4+ T cells were profiled by TCR beta sequencing. The origin of this receptor is a human donor with Susac syndrome. The sequencing input was CD4+ T cells from PBMCs. V usage is TRBV11-2 and J usage is TRBJ2-2; maybe TRBD1 (6 bases). The DNA for the CDR3 is TGTGCCAGCAGCCCTAGAACAGGGCGGCACCTAACCGGGGAGCTGTTTTTT. Amino acids: CASSPRTGRHLTGELFF.